Here is one TCR beta chain with its context. Other DNA sequences in the sample encode the same CDR3. The data belong to a study of tumor T cells in aggressive B-cell lymphoma. Sequenced by immunoSEQ multiplex PCR; TCRdb stores in-frame clones only, minus some. The table lists around 5,800 clones, roughly 77% of them singletons. Germline values: CDR1 SEHNR, CDR2 FQNEAQ (reference sequence). With 5 bases clipped from V and 1 base from J, the junction kept 4 bases outside the gene matches. The length of the CDR3 is 15 residues. The rearrangement links TRBV7-9 to TRBJ1-2; 10 bases agree with TRBD1. The TCR sequence derives from an adult with diffuse large B cell lymphoma. The source material was tumor tissue. Here the CDR3 reads CASSVGQGGNYGYTF. The CDR3 nucleotides are TGTGCCAGCAGCGTCGGACAGGGGGGTAACTATGGCTACACCTTC.